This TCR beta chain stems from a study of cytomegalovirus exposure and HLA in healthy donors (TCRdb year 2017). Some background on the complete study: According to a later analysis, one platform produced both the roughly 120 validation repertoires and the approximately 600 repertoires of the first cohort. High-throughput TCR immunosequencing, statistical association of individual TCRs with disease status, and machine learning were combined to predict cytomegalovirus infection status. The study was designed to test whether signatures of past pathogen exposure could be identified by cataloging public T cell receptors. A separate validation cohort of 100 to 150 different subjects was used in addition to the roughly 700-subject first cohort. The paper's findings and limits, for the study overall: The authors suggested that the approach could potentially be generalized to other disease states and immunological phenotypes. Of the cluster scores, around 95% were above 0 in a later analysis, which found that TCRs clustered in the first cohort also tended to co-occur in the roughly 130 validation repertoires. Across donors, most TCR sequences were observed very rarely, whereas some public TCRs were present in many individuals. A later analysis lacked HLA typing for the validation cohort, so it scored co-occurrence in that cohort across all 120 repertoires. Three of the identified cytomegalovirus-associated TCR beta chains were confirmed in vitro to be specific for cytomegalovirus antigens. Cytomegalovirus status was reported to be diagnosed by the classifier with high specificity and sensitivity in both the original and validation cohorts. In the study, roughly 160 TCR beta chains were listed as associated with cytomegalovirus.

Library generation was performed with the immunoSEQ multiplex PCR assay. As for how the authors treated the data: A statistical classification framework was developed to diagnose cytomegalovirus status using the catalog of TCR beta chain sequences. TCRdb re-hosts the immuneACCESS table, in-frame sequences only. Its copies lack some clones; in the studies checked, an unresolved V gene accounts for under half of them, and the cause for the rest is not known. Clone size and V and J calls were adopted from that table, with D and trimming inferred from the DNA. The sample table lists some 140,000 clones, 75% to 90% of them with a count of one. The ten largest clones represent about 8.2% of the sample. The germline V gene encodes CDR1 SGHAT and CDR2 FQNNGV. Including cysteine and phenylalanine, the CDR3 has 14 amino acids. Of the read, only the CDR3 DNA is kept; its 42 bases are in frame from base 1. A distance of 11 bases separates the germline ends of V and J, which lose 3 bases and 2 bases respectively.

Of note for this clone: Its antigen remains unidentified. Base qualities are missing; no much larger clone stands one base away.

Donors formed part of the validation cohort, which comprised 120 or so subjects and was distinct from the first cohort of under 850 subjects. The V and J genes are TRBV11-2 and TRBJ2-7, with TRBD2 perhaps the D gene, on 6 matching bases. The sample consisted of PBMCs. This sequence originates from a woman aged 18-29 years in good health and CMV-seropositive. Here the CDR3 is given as CASSFLRETYEQYF. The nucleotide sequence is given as TGTGCCAGCAGCTTCTTGCGGGAAACCTACGAGCAGTACTTC.